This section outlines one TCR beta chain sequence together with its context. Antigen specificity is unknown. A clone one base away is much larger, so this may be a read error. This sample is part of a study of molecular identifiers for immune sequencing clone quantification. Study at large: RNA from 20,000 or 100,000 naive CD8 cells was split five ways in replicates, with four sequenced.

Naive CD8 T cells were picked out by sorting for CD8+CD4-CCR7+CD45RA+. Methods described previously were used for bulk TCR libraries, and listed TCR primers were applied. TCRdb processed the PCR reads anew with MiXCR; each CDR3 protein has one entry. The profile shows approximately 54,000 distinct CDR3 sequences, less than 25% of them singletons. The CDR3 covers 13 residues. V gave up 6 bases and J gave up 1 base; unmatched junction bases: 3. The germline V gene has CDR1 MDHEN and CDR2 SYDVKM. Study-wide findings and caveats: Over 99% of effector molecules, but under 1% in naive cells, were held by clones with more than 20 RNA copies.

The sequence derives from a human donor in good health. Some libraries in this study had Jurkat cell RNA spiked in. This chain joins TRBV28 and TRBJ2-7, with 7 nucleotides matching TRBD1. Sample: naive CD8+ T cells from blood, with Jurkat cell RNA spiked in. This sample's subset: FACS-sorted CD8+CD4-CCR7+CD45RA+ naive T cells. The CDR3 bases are TGTGCCAGCAGACAGGGGACGTCCTACGAGCAGTACTTC. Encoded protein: CASRQGTSYEQYF.